This T cell receptor beta chain was identified during a study of cytomegalovirus exposure and HLA in healthy donors. Overall study findings and caveats: In a later analysis, parvovirus B19, influenza, CMV and Epstein-Barr virus appeared linked to several top co-occurrence clusters. Analysis performed later found about 17,000 TCR beta sequences associated with HLA alleles at 0.05 false discovery rate. It is likely that the observed cluster of highly shared sequence variants was a sequencing artifact. Most CMV-associated TCR beta chains appeared HLA-restricted in a later analysis.

A word on this clone: Its antigen remains unknown.

Primers: 60 Vbeta forward and 13 Jbeta reverse. The data were produced by immunoSEQ multiplex PCR, yet TCRdb's version contains in-frame clones alone and is incomplete. This sample has more than 100,000 clones, with 79% found just once. With V trimmed by 8 bases and J by 3 bases, 10 bases remained unmatched. Germline CDR1 reads MDHEN; CDR2 reads SYDVKM. The CDR3 runs to 16 residues. The receptor was isolated from a man aged 50-59 years in good health and CMV-seropositive. The chain couples TRBV28 to TRBJ2-5; TRBD2 matches 12 bases. Input material: PBMCs. This CDR3 is CASLAGGRGYKETQYF. CDR3 in DNA: TGTGCCAGCCTAGCGGGAGGGCGGGGCTACAAAGAGACCCAGTACTTC.